This T cell receptor beta chain derives from a study of PD-L1 blockade in urothelial cancer. There are 14 residues in the CDR3. The V gene end was trimmed by 2 bases and the J gene end by 8 bases; junction bases not matched to a gene: 6. Per the germline V gene, CDR1 is SGHRS and CDR2 is YFSETQ. The table came from immunoSEQ multiplex PCR; TCRdb's copy has only in-frame clones and leaves some out. Here the sample spans tens of thousands of clones, roughly 89% being singletons. Time point here: pretreatment peripheral blood. The study's findings and limits: Tumor-associated clones in blood expanded more at 3 weeks in durable-benefit patients.

Note on this clone: As yet, its antigen is unknown. Other DNA sequences of this sample code for an identical CDR3.

The specimen was PBMCs, collected around atezolizumab (anti-PD-L1) treatment. This receptor was taken from a woman between 65 and 79 years old with urothelial cancer. The rearrangement uses TRBV5-1 and TRBJ1-2, with TRBD1 matching 10 bases. CDR3 in DNA: TGCGCCAGCAGCTTAGGGGGACAGGGGTACGGCTACACCTTC. It codes for CASSLGGQGYGYTF. The whole variable domain, filled in from reference TRBV5-1 and TRBJ1-2, reads KAGVTQTPRYLIKTRGQQVTLSCSPISGHRSVSWYQQTPGQGLQFLFEYFSETQRNKGNFPGRFSGRQFSNSRSEMNVSTLELGDSALYLCASSLGGQGYGYTFGSGTRLTVV.